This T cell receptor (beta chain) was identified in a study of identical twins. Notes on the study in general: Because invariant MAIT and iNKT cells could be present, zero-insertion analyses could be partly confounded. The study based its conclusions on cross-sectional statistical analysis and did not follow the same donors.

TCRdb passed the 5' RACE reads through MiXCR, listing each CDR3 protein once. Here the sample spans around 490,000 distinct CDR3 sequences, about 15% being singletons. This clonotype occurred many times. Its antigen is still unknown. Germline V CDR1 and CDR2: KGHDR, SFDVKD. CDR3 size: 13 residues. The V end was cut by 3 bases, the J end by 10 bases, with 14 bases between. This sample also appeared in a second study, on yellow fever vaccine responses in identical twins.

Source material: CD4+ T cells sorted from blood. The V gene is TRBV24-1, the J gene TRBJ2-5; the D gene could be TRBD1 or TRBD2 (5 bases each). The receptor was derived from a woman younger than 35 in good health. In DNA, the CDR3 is TGTGCCACCAGTGATGTCAACCGGGACGTCCAGTACTTC. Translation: CATSDVNRDVQYF.